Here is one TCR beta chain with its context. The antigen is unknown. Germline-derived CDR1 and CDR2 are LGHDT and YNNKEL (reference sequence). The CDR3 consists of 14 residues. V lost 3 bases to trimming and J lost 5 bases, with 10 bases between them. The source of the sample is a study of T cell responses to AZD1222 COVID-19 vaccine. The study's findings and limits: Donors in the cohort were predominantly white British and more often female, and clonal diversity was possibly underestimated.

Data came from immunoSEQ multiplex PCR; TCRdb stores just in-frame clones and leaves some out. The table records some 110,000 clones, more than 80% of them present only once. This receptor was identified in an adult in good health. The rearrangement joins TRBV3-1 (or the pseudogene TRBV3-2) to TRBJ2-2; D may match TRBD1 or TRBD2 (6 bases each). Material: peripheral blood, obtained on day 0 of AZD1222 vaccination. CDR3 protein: CASSHGGTTGELFF. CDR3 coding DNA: TGTGCCAGCAGCCACGGAGGGACAACCGGGGAGCTGTTTTTT.